This T cell receptor (beta chain) was profiled in a study of blood T cell repertoires in COVID-19. In the study overall: T cells, B-cell-depleted T cells, or PBMCs supplied cDNA or gDNA.

Generated by immunoSEQ multiplex PCR, the TCRdb table keeps only in-frame clones and is missing some. The sample lists 250,000 or so clones, 75% to 90% occurring once. Trimming cost V 2 bases and J 1 base; bases outside gene matches: 8. This CDR3 spans 17 amino acids. CDR1 LGHNA and CDR2 YNFKEQ come from the germline V gene. The TCR originated in a man aged 30 to 39 with active or convalescent COVID-19. Specimen: peripheral blood. The chain combines TRBV4-2 with TRBJ1-1; 9 bases align to TRBD1. The CDR3 loop reads CASSQTFGQGSNTEAFF. In DNA form, the CDR3 reads TGTGCCAGCAGCCAAACTTTCGGACAGGGGTCGAACACTGAAGCTTTCTTT.